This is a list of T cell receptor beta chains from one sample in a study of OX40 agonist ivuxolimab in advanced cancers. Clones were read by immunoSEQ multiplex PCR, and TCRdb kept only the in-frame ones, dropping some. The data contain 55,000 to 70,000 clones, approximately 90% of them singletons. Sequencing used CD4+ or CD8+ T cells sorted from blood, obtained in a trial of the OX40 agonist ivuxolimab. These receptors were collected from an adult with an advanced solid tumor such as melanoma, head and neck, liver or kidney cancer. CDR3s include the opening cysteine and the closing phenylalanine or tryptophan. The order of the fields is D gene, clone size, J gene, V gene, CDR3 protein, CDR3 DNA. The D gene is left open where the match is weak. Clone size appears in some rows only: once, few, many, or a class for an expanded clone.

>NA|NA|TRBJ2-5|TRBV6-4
CASRTRGETQYF
TGTGCCAGCCGGACCCGGGGAGAGACCCAGTACTTC
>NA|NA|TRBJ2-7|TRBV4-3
CASSQGWPDSIYEQYF
TGCGCCAGCAGCCAAGGTTGGCCGGACAGTATTTACGAGCAGTACTTC
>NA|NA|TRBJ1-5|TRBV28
CASRDLGGQPQHF
TGTGCCAGCAGGGACTTAGGGGGTCAGCCCCAGCATTTT
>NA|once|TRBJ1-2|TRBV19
CASSISPLGDRNYGYTF
TGTGCCAGTAGTATAAGCCCGCTGGGAGACAGGAACTATGGCTACACCTTC
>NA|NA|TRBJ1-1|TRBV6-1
CASSDWAGAMNTEAFF
TGTGCCAGCAGTGATTGGGCAGGAGCCATGAACACTGAAGCTTTCTTT
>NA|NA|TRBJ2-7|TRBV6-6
CASSADHYEQYF
TGTGCCAGCAGTGCGGACCACTACGAGCAGTACTTC
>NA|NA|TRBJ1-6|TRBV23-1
CASSQPRVAPLHF
TGCGCCAGCAGTCAACCAAGGGTAGCTCCCCTCCACTTT
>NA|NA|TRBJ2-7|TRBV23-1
CASSQRTVIEGYEQYF
TGCGCCAGCAGTCAAAGGACAGTTATCGAAGGGTACGAGCAGTACTTC
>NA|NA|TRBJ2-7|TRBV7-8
CASSFGGAYEQYF
TGTGCCAGCAGCTTCGGCGGAGCCTACGAGCAGTACTTC
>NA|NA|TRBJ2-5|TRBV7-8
CASSLRPPRPTQETQYF
TGTGCCAGCAGCTTAAGGCCGCCGAGGCCTACCCAAGAGACCCAGTACTTC
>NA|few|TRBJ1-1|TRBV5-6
CASSLAAAEAFF
TGTGCCAGCAGCTTGGCGGCCGCTGAAGCTTTCTTT
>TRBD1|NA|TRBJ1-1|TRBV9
CASSAGGWGTAMNTEAFF
TGTGCCAGCAGCGCCGGGGGCTGGGGGACAGCCATGAACACTGAAGCTTTCTTT
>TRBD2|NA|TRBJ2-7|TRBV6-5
CASSYAGRAYEQYF
TGTGCCAGCAGTTACGCGGGGAGGGCCTACGAGCAGTACTTC
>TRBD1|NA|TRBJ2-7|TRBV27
CASSTTGNLGEQYF
TGTGCCAGCAGTACGACAGGGAACCTAGGAGAGCAGTACTTC
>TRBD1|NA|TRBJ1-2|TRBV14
CASRGQGFYGYTF
TGTGCCAGCCGGGGACAGGGGTTCTATGGCTACACCTTC
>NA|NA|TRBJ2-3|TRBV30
CAWTGRGRADTQYF
TGTGCCTGGACCGGACGAGGGCGAGCAGATACGCAGTATTTT
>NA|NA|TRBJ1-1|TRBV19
CASSGGWTEAFF
TGTGCCAGTAGTGGGGGCTGGACTGAAGCTTTCTTT
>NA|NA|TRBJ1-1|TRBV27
CASSLSGGGHGAFF
TGTGCCAGCAGTTTATCTGGCGGGGGCCATGGGGCTTTCTTT
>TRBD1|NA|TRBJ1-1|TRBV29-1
CSGGTGGTEAFF
TGCAGCGGGGGAACAGGGGGCACTGAAGCTTTCTTT
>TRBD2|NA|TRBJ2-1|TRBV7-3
CASTPLAGAPYNEQFF
TGTGCCAGCACCCCCTTAGCGGGGGCCCCCTACAATGAGCAGTTCTTC
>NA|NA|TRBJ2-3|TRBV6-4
CASSASETDTQYF
TGTGCCAGCAGCGCTAGCGAGACAGATACGCAGTATTTT
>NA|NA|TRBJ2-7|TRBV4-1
CASSQGVLATPYEQYF
TGCGCCAGCAGCCAAGGGGTACTAGCCACCCCCTACGAGCAGTACTTC
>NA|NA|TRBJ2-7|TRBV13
CASSPSLSSYEQYF
TGTGCCAGCAGCCCATCGCTAAGCTCCTACGAGCAGTACTTC
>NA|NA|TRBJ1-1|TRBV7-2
CASREGGPYGITEAFF
TGTGCCAGCAGGGAGGGGGGCCCTTACGGTATCACTGAAGCTTTCTTT